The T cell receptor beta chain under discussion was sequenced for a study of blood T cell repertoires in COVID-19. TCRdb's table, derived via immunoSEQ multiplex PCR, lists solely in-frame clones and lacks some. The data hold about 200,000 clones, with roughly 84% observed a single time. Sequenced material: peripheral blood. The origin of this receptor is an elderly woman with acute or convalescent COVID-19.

CDR3 DNA sequence: TGTGCCAGCTCCATGGGGCAGCCGAGGACTAATGAAAAACTGTTTTTT. This translates into CASSMGQPRTNEKLFF. This sequence joins TRBV18 and TRBJ1-4; maybe TRBD1 (5 bases). There are 16 residues in the CDR3. Deletions cut 6 bases from V and 2 bases from J, with 16 bases between. Germline CDR1 and CDR2: KGHSH and LQKENI. Full variable domain (outside the CDR3, taken from reference TRBV18 and TRBJ1-4): NAGVMQNPRHLVRRRGQEARLRCSPMKGHSHVYWYRQLPEEGLKFMVYLQKENIIDESGMPKERFSAEFPKEGPSILRIQQVVRGDSAAYFCASSMGQPRTNEKLFFGSGTQLSVL.